This is a list of T cell receptor beta chains from one sample in a study of a mutant IDH1 vaccine in newly diagnosed glioma. Their antigens are not known. Sequencing was performed with immunoSEQ multiplex PCR; in TCRdb, only in-frame clones are kept and a portion is missing. Counted here are 35,000 to 45,000 clones, 80% to 90% occurring once; the ten biggest clones make up less than 2%. Sequenced material: PBMCs, taken from a glioma patient whose treatment included an IDH1 peptide vaccine. These receptor sequences come from a man in his forties with glioma. The CDR3 runs from the conserved cysteine through the conserved F or W.

v_call cdr3_aa
TRBV10-3 CAISGDREVYGYTF
TRBV6-4 CASSVGDTQYF
TRBV20-1 CRRGNTIYF
TRBV27 CASSLQANYGYTF
TRBV9 CASSPSGHPFFGNTIYF
TRBV5-1 CASSSTGTGVLAGNTIYF
TRBV5-4 CASSVYRDTEAFF
TRBV29-1 CSVGQGTGELFF
TRBV19 CASSIQERNEKLFF
TRBV19 CASRGQGLSGNTIYF
TRBV28 CASRPEGGKTQYF
TRBV5-6 CASSLVGGQTQYF
TRBV10-3 CAISESGDSYEQYF
TRBV6-4 CASSLTSGEGNEQFF
TRBV20-1 CSAKGVRRAFF
TRBV5-4 CASSRQGAFF
TRBV2 CASSERGQRDSGANVLTF
TRBV15 CATSRAADHGELFF
TRBV11-3 CASSLVVGGRNEQFF
TRBV27 CASSFNTDYGYTF
TRBV19 CASCPGGGTSTDTQYF
TRBV20-1 CSARPAWEQYF
TRBV5-1 CASSLELRDRDGYTF
TRBV6-1 CATAFHVETQYF
TRBV11-2 CASSLGGQGGYTF
TRBV6-6 CASSPIDHHEQFF
TRBV5-6 CASSLPFGPGNTIYF
TRBV5-1 CASSLRGGHATNEKLFF
TRBV7-2 CASSLVSGNQPQHF
TRBV27 CASSSIGTGESSYNSPLHF
TRBV29-1 CSATLLTVDYGYTF
TRBV5-6 CASEAVNVYGYTF
TRBV28 CATRPRAQETQYF
TRBV5-6 CASSRGTGAFQETQYF
TRBV10-3 CAISGERDRDTQYF
TRBV6-5 CASSKGGDTEAFF
TRBV30 CAWSAVPFEGGLDGYTF
TRBV9 CASSVDPQGANGYTF
TRBV7-6 CASSLVPAVNTEAFF
TRBV5-1 CASSWGGNTEAFF